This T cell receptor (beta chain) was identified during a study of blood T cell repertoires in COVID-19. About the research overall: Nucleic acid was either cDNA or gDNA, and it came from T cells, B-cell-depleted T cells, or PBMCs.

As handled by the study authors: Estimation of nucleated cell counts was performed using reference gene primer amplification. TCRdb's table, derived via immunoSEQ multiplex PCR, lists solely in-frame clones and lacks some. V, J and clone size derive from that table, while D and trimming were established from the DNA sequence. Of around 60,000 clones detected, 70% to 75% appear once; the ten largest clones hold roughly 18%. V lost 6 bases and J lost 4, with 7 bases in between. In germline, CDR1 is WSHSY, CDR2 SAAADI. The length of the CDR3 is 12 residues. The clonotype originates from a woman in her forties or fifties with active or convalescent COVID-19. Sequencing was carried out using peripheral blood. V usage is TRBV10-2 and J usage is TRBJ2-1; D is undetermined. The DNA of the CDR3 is TGCGCCAGCAGCGAACAGTACAATGAGCAGTTCTTC. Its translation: CASSEQYNEQFF.